This T cell receptor beta chain was captured in a study of blood T cell repertoires in COVID-19. Study-level background: Samples came from the United States, Italy and Spain, spanning acute and convalescent COVID-19. PBMCs, B-cell-depleted T cells, or T cells provided the cDNA or gDNA that made up the material.

Original analysis: Estimation of nucleated cell counts was performed using reference gene primer amplification. Here immunoSEQ multiplex PCR was the method, and the copy in TCRdb shows in-frame clones only, minus some. The D gene and trimming were derived from the DNA, and the V and J assignments and clone size from that table. The data contain more than 150,000 clones, roughly four fifths of them singletons. The CDR3 sequence is 14 residues long. Trimming took off 1 base at V and 2 bases at J, with 9 bases between the two ends. Germline CDR1 reads SGHTA; CDR2 reads FQGNSA. The sample comprised peripheral blood. This clonotype was obtained from a human donor in a cohort sampled during active COVID-19. The gene calls are TRBV7-2 and TRBJ2-7; D gene ambiguous. In DNA form, the CDR3 reads TGTGCCAGCAGCTTAGTTGGCAGTACCTACGAGCAGTACTTC. This sequence encodes CASSLVGSTYEQYF.